This TCR beta chain was observed in a study of cytomegalovirus exposure and HLA in healthy donors. Study conclusions and caveats: The majority of TCR sequences were rare, yet some public TCRs appeared in many donors. Several of the most significant clusters appeared linked to common viral pathogens, based on a later analysis. It was reported in a later analysis that an Asian-associated ancestry cluster showed fewer N-insertions than the 666-donor mean.

The CDR3 runs to 18 residues. Germline CDR1 and CDR2: SGDLS and YYNGEE. Trimming removed 0 bases from V and 4 bases from J; junction bases left unmatched: 13. This clone has more than one count but fewer than ten. Its specificity is not known. Primers included in the PCR were 60 Vbeta and 13 Jbeta primers. The method was immunoSEQ multiplex PCR; TCRdb's version includes in-frame clones alone and lacks a portion of them. The repertoire holds some 200,000 clones, 75% to 90% seen once, with about 3% in the top ten. The source of this sequence is a woman aged 40 to 49 in good health and CMV-seronegative. This sequence joins TRBV9 and TRBJ2-7, with 10 nucleotides matching TRBD2. Sequenced sample: PBMCs. DNA of the CDR3: TGTGCCAGCAGCGTAGCTTCTGGCCTAGCGGGAGTAGTTTACGAGCAGTACTTC. Its translation is CASSVASGLAGVVYEQYF.